This T cell receptor (beta chain) is from a study of T-cell memory formation after mild COVID-19. The CDR3 covers 14 residues. Germline CDR1 and CDR2: SGHRS and YFSETQ. The germline V and J ends were trimmed by 0 bases and 5 bases, with 12 bases remaining between them. Broader study findings: From day 15 to 85, contracting clones were balanced between CD4 and CD8, whereas later expanders leaned toward CD4+.

The sample holds many counts of this clonotype. What it recognizes is unknown. 5'RACE with constant-segment primers built TCRalpha and TCRbeta cDNA libraries with UMIs. TCRdb recomputed calls from the 5' RACE reads with MiXCR, one row per CDR3 protein. The sample holds approximately 240,000 distinct CDR3 sequences; 16% are singletons and the top ten take 3.5%. The sequencing sample was made of PBMCs or a T cell subset sorted from them (not recorded which). The chain employs TRBV5-1 and TRBJ2-7; D is perhaps TRBD1 or TRBD2 (5 bases each). The sequence derives from a man younger than 30 who had mild COVID-19 (a few samples of this study predate the infection). Cell type and time point are not known. The CDR3 loop is CASSLAGTKNEQYF. CDR3 nucleotide sequence: TGCGCCAGCAGCTTGGCCGGGACGAAGAACGAGCAGTACTTC.